This entry lists 9 T cell receptor beta chains sequenced from one sample in a study of blood T cell repertoires in COVID-19. Clones were sequenced by immunoSEQ multiplex PCR, and TCRdb holds only the in-frame ones, with some missing. Altogether roughly 41,000 clones are present, 90% being singletons, with the ten largest covering less than 30%. The specimen sequenced was peripheral blood. These receptors all come from a man aged 55 to 69 with active or convalescent COVID-19.

The CDR3 region is CASRPRGDFNQPQHF. Written as DNA, the CDR3 is TGTGCCAGCAGGCCCCGAGGAGACTTCAATCAGCCCCAGCATTTT. The chain joins TRBV28 to TRBJ1-5, with D hard to call. Trimming left V 6 bases short and J 3 bases short, with 15 bases between. The CDR3 consists of 15 residues. The germline V gene has CDR1 MDHEN and CDR2 SYDVKM.

J is TRBJ2-4 and V is TRBV7-3, with 9 bases lining up with TRBD1. CDR3 size: 16 residues. Germline assignment: CDR1 SGHTA and CDR2 FQGTGA. With V trimmed by 5 bases and J by 3 bases, 8 bases remained unmatched. The CDR3 DNA reads TGTGCCAGCAGCACTCGAGAGACAGGGGGCAAAAACATTCAGTACTTC. It encodes CASSTRETGGKNIQYF.

The genes are TRBV28 and TRBJ2-5, with D maybe TRBD2 (6 bases). The V end lost 7 bases, the J end lost 4 bases, and 13 bases lay between the germline ends. There are 13 residues in the CDR3. The V gene's germline CDR1 is MDHEN and CDR2 SYDVKM. Here the CDR3 reads CASKPGVGETQYF. CDR3 sequence (DNA): TGTGCCAGCAAACCGGGAGTGGGAGAGACCCAGTACTTC.

The rearrangement uses TRBV7-2 and TRBJ2-5; 12 bases are shared with TRBD2. Germline lookup yields CDR1 SGHTA and CDR2 FQGNSA. The ends lost 1 base at V and 5 bases at J; junction bases unmatched: 5. This CDR3 spans 16 amino acids. CDR3 sequence (DNA): TGTGCCAGCAGCTTAGGACTAGCGGGAGTAGTGGAGACCCAGTACTTC. This translates into CASSLGLAGVVETQYF.

The gene calls are TRBV5-1 and TRBJ2-2, with TRBD2 matching over 10 bases. CDR1 and CDR2 from the germline V gene are SGHRS and YFSETQ. V was pared by 4 bases and J by 6 bases, with 15 bases of the junction left unmatched. This CDR3 is built from 18 residues. CDR3 loop: CASSPLAGSPLGAGELFF. CDR3 nucleotides: TGCGCCAGCAGCCCACTAGCGGGATCCCCTCTCGGGGCCGGGGAGCTGTTTTTT.

This rearrangement joins TRBV9 to TRBJ2-1; 8 bases align to TRBD2. Germline V gives CDR1 SGDLS, CDR2 YYNGEE. The CDR3 length is 13 residues. V dropped 4 bases and J dropped 9; count of bases not matched to a gene: 6. The CDR3 DNA is TGTGCCAGCAGCAAAGCGGGGGTTGGTGAGCAGTTCTTC. Protein product: CASSKAGVGEQFF.

The CDR3 nucleotides read TGTGCCAGCAGCTTATTAGTGCGGGAACAAGAGACCCAGTACTTC. This gives the protein CASSLLVREQETQYF. The rearrangement joins TRBV7-2 to TRBJ2-5; D is perhaps TRBD2 (6 bases). The CDR3 consists of 15 residues. Looked up from germline, CDR1 is SGHTA and CDR2 is FQGNSA. Trimming removed 2 bases from V and 2 bases from J, with 12 bases in between.

The chain has TRBV4-1 and TRBJ2-3, with 14 bases identical to TRBD2. Germline CDR1 MGHRA, CDR2 YSYEKL. This CDR3 has 15 residues. Unmatched junction bases numbered 5, after V lost 5 bases and J lost 7 bases. The CDR3 coding sequence is TGCGCCAGCAGCGGGACTAGCGGGAGCGCGAATACGCAGTATTTT. Translating gives CASSGTSGSANTQYF.

The rearrangement uses TRBV18 and TRBJ1-1, with 8 bases aligning to TRBD1. CDR3 size: 13 residues. V shed 8 bases, J shed 7 bases, and the junction held 9 bases outside the gene matches. The germline V gene has CDR1 KGHSH and CDR2 LQKENI. The CDR3: CASILQGAGEAFF. The CDR3 DNA sequence: TGTGCCAGCATTCTTCAGGGGGCCGGTGAAGCTTTCTTT.